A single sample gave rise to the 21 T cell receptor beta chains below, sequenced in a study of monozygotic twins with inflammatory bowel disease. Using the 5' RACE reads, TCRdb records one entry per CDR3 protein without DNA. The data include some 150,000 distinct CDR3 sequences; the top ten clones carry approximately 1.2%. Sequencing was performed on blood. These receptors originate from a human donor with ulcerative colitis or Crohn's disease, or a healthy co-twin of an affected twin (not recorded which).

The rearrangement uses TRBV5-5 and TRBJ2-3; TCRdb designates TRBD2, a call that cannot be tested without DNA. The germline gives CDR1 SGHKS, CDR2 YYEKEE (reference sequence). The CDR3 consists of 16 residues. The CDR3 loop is CASSGPTSGLADTQYF.

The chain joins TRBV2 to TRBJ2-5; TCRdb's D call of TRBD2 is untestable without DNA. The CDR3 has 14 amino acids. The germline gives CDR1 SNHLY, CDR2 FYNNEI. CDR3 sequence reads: CASSWTSDKETQYF.

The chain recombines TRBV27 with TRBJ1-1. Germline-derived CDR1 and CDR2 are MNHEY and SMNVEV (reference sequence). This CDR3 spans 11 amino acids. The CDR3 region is CASSFNREAFF.

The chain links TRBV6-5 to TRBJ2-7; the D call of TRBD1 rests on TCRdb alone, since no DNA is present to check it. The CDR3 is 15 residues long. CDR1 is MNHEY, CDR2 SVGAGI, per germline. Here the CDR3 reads CASSSYTGQNYEQYF.

The CDR3 sequence: CASSIVPAGGVTGELFF. V and J are TRBV19 and TRBJ2-2; as DNA is missing, the TRBD2 call by TCRdb cannot be tested. Per the germline V gene, CDR1 is LNHDA and CDR2 is SQIVND (reference sequence). The CDR3 sequence is 17 residues long.

The CDR3 sequence is CASSFRMSGTSTDTQYF. The V gene is TRBV27, the J gene TRBJ2-3; absent DNA, TCRdb's TRBD2 call cannot be checked. Germline lookup yields CDR1 MNHEY and CDR2 SMNVEV (reference sequence). The length of the CDR3 is 17 residues.

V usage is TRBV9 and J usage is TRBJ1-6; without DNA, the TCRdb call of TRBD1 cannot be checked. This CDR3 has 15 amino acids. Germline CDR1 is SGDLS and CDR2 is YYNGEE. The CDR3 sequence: CASSSRTGLNSPLHF. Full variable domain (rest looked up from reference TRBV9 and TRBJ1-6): DSGVTQTPKHLITATGQRVTLRCSPRSGDLSVYWYQQSLDQGLQFLIQYYNGEERAKGNILERFSAQQFPDLHSELNLSSLELGDSALYFCASSSRTGLNSPLHFGNGTRLTVT.

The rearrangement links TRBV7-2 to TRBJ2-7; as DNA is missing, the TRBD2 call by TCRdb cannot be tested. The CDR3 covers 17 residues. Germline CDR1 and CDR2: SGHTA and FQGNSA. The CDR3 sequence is CASSLGLAGLIVSEQYF.

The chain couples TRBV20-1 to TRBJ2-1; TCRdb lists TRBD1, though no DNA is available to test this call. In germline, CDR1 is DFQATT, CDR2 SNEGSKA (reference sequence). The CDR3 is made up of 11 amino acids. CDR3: CSASGYNEQFF.

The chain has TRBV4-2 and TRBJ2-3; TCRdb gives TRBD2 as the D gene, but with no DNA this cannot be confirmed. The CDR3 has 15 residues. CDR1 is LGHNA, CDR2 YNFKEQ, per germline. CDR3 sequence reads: CASSQDAAAGDTQYF.

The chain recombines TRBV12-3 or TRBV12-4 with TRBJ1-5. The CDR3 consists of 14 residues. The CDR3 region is CASSFGARYQPQHF.

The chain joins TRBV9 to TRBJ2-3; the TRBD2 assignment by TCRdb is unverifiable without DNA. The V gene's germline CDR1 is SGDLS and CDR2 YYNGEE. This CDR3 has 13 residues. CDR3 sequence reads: CASSAESGRAAYF.

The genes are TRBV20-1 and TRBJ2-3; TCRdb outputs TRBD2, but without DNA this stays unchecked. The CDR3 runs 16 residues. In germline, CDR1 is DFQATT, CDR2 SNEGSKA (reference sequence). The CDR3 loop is CSAERTSGESTDTQYF.

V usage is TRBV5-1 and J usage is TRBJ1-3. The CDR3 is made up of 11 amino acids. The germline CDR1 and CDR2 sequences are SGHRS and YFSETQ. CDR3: CASRDGNTIYF.

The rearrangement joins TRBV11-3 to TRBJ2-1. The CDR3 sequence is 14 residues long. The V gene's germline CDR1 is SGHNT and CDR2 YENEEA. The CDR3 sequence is CASSLLGTGNEQFF.

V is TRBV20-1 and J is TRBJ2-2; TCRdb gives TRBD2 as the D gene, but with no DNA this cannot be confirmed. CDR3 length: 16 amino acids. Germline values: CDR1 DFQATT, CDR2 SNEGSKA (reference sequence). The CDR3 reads CSARHTSGSGSGELFF.

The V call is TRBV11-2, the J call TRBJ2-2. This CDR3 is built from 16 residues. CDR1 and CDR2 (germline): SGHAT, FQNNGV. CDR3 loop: CASRLSGSAPPAELFF.

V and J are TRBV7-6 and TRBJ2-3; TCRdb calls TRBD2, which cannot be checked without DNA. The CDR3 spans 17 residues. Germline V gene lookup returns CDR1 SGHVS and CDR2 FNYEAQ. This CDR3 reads CASSLGGLAASTDTQYF.

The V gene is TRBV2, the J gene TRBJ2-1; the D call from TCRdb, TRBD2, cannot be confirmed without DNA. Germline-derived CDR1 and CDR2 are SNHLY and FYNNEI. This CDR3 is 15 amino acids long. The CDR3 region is CASSERLAYYNEQFF.

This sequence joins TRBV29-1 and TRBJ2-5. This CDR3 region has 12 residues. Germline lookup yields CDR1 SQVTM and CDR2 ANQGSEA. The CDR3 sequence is CSVSSDQETQYF.

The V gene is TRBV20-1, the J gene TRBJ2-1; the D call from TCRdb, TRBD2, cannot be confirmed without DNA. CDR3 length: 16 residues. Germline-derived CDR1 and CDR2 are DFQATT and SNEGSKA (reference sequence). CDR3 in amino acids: CSAGTSGRADYNEQFF.